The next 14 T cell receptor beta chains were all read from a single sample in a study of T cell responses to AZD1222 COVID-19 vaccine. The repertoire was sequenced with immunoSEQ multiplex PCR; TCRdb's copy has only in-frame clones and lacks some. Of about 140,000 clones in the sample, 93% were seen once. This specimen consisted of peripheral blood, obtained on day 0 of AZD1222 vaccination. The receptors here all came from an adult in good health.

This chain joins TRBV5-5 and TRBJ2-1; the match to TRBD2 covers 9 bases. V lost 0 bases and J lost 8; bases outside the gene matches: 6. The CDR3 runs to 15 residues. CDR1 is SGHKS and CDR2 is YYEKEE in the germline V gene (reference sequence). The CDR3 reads CASSLVAGGKDEQFF. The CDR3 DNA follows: TGTGCCAGCAGCTTGGTTGCGGGAGGGAAGGATGAGCAGTTCTTC.

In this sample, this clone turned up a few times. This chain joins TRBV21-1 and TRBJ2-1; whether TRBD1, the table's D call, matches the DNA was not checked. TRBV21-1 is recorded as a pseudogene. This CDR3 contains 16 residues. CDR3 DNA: TGTGCCAGCAGCAAAGAGGCAGGGGATGTCTACAATGAGCAGTTCTTC. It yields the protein CASSKEAGDVYNEQFF.

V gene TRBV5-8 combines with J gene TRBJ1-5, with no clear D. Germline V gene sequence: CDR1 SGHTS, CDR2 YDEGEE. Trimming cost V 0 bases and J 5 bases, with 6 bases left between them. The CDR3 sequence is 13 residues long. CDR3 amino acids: CASSLASYQPQHF. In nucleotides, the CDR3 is TGTGCCAGCAGCTTGGCGAGTTATCAGCCCCAGCATTTT.

The CDR3: CASSLGEGNTEAFF. The CDR3 region has the DNA TGTGCCAGCAGCTTAGGTGAGGGCAACACTGAAGCTTTCTTT. The chain links TRBV7-9 to TRBJ1-1; D gene unclear. Germline CDR1 is SEHNR and CDR2 is FQNEAQ (reference sequence). Trimming took off 1 base at V and 2 bases at J, with 8 bases between the two ends. The CDR3 extends over 14 amino acids. The whole variable domain, remainder taken from reference TRBV7-9 and TRBJ1-1, is DTGVSQNPRHKITKRGQNVTFRCDPISEHNRLYWYRQTLGQGPEFLTYFQNEAQLEKSRLLSDRFSAERPKGSFSTLEIQRTEQGDSAMYLCASSLGEGNTEAFFGQGTRLTVV.

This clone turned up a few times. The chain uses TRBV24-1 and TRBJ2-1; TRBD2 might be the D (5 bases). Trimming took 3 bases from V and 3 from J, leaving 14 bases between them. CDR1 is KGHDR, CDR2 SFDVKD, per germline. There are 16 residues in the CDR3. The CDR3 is CATSDPRTGNYNEQFF. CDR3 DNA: TGTGCCACCAGTGATCCTAGGACGGGGAACTACAATGAGCAGTTCTTC.

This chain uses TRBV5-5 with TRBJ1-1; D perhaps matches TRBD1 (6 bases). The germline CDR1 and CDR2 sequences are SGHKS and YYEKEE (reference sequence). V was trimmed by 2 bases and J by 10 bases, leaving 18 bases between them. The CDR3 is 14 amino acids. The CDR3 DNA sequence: TGTGCCAGCAGCTTCTCGACTCCAGGGGCAGGAGCTTTCTTT. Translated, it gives CASSFSTPGAGAFF.

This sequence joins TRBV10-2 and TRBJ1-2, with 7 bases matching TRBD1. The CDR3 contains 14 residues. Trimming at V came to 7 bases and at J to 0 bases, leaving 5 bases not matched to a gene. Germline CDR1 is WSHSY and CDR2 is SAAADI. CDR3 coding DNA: TGCGCCAGCACCGACAGGGCAGCTAACTATGGCTACACCTTC. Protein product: CASTDRAANYGYTF.

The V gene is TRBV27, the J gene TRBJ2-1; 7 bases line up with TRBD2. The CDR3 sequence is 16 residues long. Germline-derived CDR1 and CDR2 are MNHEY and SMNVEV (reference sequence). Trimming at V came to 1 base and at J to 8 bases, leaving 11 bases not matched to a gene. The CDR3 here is CASSLFGEGVIDEQFF. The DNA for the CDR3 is TGTGCCAGCAGTTTATTTGGGGAGGGAGTAATCGATGAGCAGTTCTTC.

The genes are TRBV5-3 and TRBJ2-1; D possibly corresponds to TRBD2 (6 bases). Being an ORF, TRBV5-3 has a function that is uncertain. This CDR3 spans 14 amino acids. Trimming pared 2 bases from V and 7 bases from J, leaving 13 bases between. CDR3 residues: CARSFGGEGNEQFF. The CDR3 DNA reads TGTGCCAGAAGCTTCGGGGGAGAGGGGAATGAGCAGTTCTTC.

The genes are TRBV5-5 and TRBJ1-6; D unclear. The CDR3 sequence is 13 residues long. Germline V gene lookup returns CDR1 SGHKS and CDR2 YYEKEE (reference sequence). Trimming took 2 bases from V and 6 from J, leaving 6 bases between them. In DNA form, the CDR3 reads TGTGCCAGCAGCTTCGCGACTAATTCACCCCTCCACTTT. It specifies CASSFATNSPLHF.

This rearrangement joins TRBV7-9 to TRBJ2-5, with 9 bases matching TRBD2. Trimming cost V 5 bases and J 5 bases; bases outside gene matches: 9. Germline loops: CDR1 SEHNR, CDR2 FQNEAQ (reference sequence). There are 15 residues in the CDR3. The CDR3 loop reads CASSRPGLARETQYF. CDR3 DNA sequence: TGTGCCAGCAGCCGCCCGGGACTAGCCCGTGAGACCCAGTACTTC.

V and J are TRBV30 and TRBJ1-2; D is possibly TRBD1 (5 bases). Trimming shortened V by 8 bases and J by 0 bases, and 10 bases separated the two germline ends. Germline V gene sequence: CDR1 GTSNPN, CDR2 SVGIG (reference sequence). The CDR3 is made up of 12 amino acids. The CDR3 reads CAVGGSNYGYTF. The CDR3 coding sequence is TGTGCCGTGGGGGGGTCTAACTATGGCTACACCTTC.

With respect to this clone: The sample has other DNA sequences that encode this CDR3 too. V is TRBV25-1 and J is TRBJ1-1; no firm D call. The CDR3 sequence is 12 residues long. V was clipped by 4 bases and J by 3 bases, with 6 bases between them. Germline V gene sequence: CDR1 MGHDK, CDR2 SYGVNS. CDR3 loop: CASSVGDTEAFF. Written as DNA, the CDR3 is TGTGCCAGCAGTGTCGGGGACACTGAAGCTTTCTTT.

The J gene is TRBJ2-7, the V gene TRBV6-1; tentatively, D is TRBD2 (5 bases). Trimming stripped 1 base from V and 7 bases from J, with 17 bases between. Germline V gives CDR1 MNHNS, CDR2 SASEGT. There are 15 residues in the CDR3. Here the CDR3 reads CASSEVASTVGEQYF. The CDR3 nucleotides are TGTGCCAGCAGTGAAGTTGCTAGCACTGTTGGGGAGCAGTACTTC.